The 17 T cell receptor beta chains below all came from one sample that was sequenced in a study of T cell responses to AZD1222 COVID-19 vaccine. Assay used: immunoSEQ multiplex PCR; TCRdb lists only in-frame clones, some missing. The sample holds some 36,000 clones, around nine tenths seen once. The specimen was peripheral blood, collected on day 0 of AZD1222 vaccination. All receptors derive from an adult in good health.

V is TRBV7-3 and J is TRBJ1-1; D is possibly TRBD1 (5 bases). The germline gives CDR1 SGHTA, CDR2 FQGTGA. Trimming shortened V by 3 bases and J by 1 base, and 9 bases separated the two germline ends. The CDR3 consists of 14 residues. The CDR3 DNA sequence: TGTGCCAGCAGCTTCGACGGACAGAACACTGAAGCTTTCTTT. Its protein product is CASSFDGQNTEAFF.

The J gene is TRBJ1-2, the V gene TRBV7-9; TRBD1 matches at 7 bases. The V gene end was trimmed by 7 bases and the J gene end by 8 bases; junction bases not matched to a gene: 13. This CDR3 comprises 14 residues. The germline gives CDR1 SEHNR, CDR2 FQNEAQ (reference sequence). The CDR3 sequence is CASKLGTGDKGYTF. The CDR3 region has the DNA TGTGCCAGCAAATTAGGTACAGGGGATAAAGGCTACACCTTC.

The rearrangement uses TRBV7-2 and TRBJ1-2; a possible D gene is TRBD1 (6 bases). V lost 2 bases, J lost 4 bases, and 14 bases lay in between. Germline CDR1 is SGHTA and CDR2 is FQGNSA. The CDR3 is 15 amino acids. The CDR3 sequence: CASSLSQGPSYGYTF. CDR3 sequence (DNA): TGTGCCAGCAGCTTATCCCAGGGGCCCTCCTATGGCTACACCTTC.

In its sample, this clone was seen a few times. The rearrangement joins TRBV5-1 to TRBJ1-4; no reliable D call. Germline lookup yields CDR1 SGHRS and CDR2 YFSETQ. V was cut by 0 bases and J by 5 bases, with 8 bases left in between. This CDR3 has 14 amino acids. The CDR3 here is CASSLGLINEKLFF. The CDR3 DNA sequence: TGCGCCAGCAGCTTGGGCCTGATAAATGAAAAACTGTTTTTT.

This chain connects TRBV2 to TRBJ2-7; D may be TRBD1 or TRBD2 (5 bases each). Germline V gene sequence: CDR1 SNHLY, CDR2 FYNNEI. CDR3 length equals 13 residues. Between the trimmed V and J ends, which lost 5 bases and 5 bases, there was a span of 13 bases. Written as DNA, the CDR3 is TGTGCCAGCAGTATCTTTCGAGGGGACGAGCAGTACTTC. This sequence encodes CASSIFRGDEQYF.

This chain links TRBV25-1 with TRBJ1-2; D might be TRBD1 (5 bases). Trimming pared 4 bases from V and 4 bases from J, leaving 13 bases between. Germline values: CDR1 MGHDK, CDR2 SYGVNS. The CDR3 consists of 14 residues. DNA for the CDR3: TGTGCCAGCAGTGCTTTTTCCGGGACCTATGGCTACACCTTC. Protein: CASSAFSGTYGYTF.

The rearrangement joins TRBV5-6 to TRBJ1-1; D is ambiguous. The CDR3 extends over 11 amino acids. The germline gives CDR1 SGHDT, CDR2 YYEEEE. V lost 4 bases and J lost 8, with 9 bases in between. This CDR3 is CASSRGGEAFF. Written as DNA, the CDR3 is TGTGCCAGCAGCAGAGGCGGAGAAGCTTTCTTT.

This clone was recorded once. DNA of the CDR3: TGCGCCAGCAGATCACAAAGCTCTGGAAACACCATATATTTT. Translated: CASRSQSSGNTIYF. V and J are TRBV5-1 and TRBJ1-3; D unresolved. V gave up 5 bases and J gave up 0 bases, with 9 bases separating them. This CDR3 has 14 amino acids. In germline, CDR1 is SGHRS, CDR2 YFSETQ.

V usage is TRBV12-3 or TRBV12-4 and J usage is TRBJ1-1; TRBD1 is a possible D gene (5 bases). With 1 base removed from V and 11 bases from J, the gap between germline ends came to 11 bases. The CDR3 covers 12 residues. CDR3 region: CASSLDEGTAFF. In DNA, the CDR3 is TGTGCCAGCAGTTTAGACGAGGGGACGGCTTTCTTT.

The CDR3 loop is CASSVALGQAGEKLFF. The CDR3, as DNA: TGTGCCAGCAGCGTAGCATTGGGACAGGCCGGGGAAAAACTGTTTTTT. This chain uses TRBV9 with TRBJ1-4; 8 bases match TRBD1. Germline CDR1 and CDR2: SGDLS and YYNGEE. The CDR3 totals 16 residues. Germline trimming cut 0 bases from V and 8 bases from J; bases unmatched to any gene: 9.

This chain uses TRBV7-3 with TRBJ2-5; tentative D call: TRBD1 (5 bases). The V end was cut by 5 bases, the J end by 2 bases, with 9 bases between. The CDR3 consists of 13 residues. Germline lookup yields CDR1 SGHTA and CDR2 FQGTGA. In DNA form, the CDR3 reads TGTGCCAGCAGCCAGGGCAGTCAAGAGACCCAGTACTTC. The encoded protein is CASSQGSQETQYF.

The chain has TRBV4-1 and TRBJ2-7; a possible D gene is TRBD2 (7 bases). With 8 bases removed from V and 8 bases from J, the gap between germline ends came to 25 bases. The CDR3 is made up of 15 amino acids. From germline, CDR1 is MGHRA and CDR2 YSYEKL. The CDR3 region has the DNA TGCGCCAGCTCCACAGCAATCGGGGGGCTAGGGAAGCAGTACTTC. It codes for CASSTAIGGLGKQYF.

V is TRBV2 and J is TRBJ2-2, with 15 nucleotides matching TRBD2. V shed 7 bases, J shed 4 bases, and the junction held 10 bases outside the gene matches. Germline CDR1 SNHLY, CDR2 FYNNEI. This CDR3 spans 18 amino acids. Here the CDR3 reads CASNEGLAGGPITGELFF. The CDR3 DNA is TGTGCCAGCAACGAAGGACTAGCGGGGGGGCCGATCACCGGGGAGCTGTTTTTT.

The chain employs TRBV19 and TRBJ1-1; 7 bases agree with TRBD1. This CDR3 has 14 residues. CDR1 is LNHDA, CDR2 SQIVND, per germline (reference sequence). The junction had 4 bases not matched to a gene; V was cut back by 4 bases and J by 2 bases. The CDR3 protein is CASSNRGRNTEAFF. The CDR3, as DNA: TGTGCCAGTAGTAACAGGGGAAGAAACACTGAAGCTTTCTTT. The variable domain in full, with the rest retrieved from reference TRBV19 and TRBJ1-1, is DGGITQSPKYLFRKEGQNVTLSCEQNLNHDAMYWYRQDPGQGLRLIYYSQIVNDFQKGDIAEGYSVSREKKESFPLTVTSAQKNPTAFYLCASSNRGRNTEAFFGQGTRLTVV.

The chain combines TRBV7-9 with TRBJ2-7, with D perhaps matching TRBD2 (6 bases). The CDR3 spans 17 residues. The V gene's germline CDR1 is SEHNR and CDR2 FQNEAQ (reference sequence). The V and J ends lost 4 bases and 3 bases respectively, with 22 bases between them. The DNA for the CDR3 is TGTGCCAGCAGCTCGACCAAGGACCCTCGGGGGTTCTACGAGCAGTACTTC. Translated, it gives CASSSTKDPRGFYEQYF.

The chain has TRBV5-8 and TRBJ2-2; D remains ambiguous. This CDR3 spans 15 amino acids. Between the trimmed V and J ends, which lost 3 bases and 5 bases, there was a span of 14 bases. Germline CDR1 is SGHTS and CDR2 is YDEGEE. The CDR3 loop reads CASSSEWERTGELFF. The CDR3 coding sequence is TGTGCCAGCAGCTCGGAGTGGGAAAGGACCGGGGAGCTGTTTTTT.

The chain employs TRBV5-1 and TRBJ2-7; 9 bases agree with TRBD2. The V and J ends lost 6 bases and 0 bases, in that order; junction bases with no gene match: 4. Per the germline V gene, CDR1 is SGHRS and CDR2 is YFSETQ. CDR3 length equals 14 residues. CDR3 sequence: CASTRAGGSYEQYF. In nucleotides, the CDR3 is TGCGCCAGCACCAGAGCGGGGGGCTCCTACGAGCAGTACTTC.